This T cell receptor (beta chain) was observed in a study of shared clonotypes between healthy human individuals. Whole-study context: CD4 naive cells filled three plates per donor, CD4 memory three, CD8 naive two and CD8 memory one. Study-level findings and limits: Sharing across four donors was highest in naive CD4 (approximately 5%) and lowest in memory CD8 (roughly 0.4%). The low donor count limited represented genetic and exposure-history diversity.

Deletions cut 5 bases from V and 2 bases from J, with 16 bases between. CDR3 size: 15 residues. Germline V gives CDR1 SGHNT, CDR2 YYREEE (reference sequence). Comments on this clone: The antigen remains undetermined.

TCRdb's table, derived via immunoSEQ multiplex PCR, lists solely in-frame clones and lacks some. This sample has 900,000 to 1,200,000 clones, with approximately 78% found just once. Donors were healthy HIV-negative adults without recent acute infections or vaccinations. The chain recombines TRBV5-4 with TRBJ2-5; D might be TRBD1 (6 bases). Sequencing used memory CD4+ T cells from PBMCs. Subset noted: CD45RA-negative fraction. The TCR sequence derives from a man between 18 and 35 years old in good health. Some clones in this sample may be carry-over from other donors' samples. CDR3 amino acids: CASSFSTGPQETQYF. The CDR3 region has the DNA TGTGCCAGCAGTTTTTCGACAGGCCCGCAAGAGACCCAGTACTTC.